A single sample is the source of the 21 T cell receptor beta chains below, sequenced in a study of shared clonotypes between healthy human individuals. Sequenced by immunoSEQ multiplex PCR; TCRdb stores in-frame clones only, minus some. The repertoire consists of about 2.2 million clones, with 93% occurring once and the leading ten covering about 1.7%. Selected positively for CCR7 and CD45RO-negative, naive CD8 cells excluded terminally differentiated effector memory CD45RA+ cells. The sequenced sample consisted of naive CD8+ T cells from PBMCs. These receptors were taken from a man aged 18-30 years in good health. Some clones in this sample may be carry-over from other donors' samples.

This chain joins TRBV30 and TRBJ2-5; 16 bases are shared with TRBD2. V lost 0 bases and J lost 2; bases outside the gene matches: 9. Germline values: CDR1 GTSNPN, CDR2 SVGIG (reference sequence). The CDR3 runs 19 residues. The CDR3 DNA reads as TGTGCCTGGAGTGTATCCGGGACTAGCGGGAGGGCAATACAAGAGACCCAGTACTTC. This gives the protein CAWSVSGTSGRAIQETQYF.

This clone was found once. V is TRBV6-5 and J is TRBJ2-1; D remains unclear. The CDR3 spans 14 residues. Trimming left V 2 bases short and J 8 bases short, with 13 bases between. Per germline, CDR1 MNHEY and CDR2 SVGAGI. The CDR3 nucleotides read TGTGCCAGCAGTTACGTTTCAGTTGGGTATGAGCAGTTCTTC. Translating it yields CASSYVSVGYEQFF.

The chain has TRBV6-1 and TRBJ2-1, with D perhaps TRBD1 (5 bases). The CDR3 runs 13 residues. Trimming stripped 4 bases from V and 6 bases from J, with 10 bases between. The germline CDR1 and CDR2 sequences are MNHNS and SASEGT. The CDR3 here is CASSVQGSNEQFF. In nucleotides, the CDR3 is TGTGCCAGCAGTGTCCAGGGCTCCAATGAGCAGTTCTTC.

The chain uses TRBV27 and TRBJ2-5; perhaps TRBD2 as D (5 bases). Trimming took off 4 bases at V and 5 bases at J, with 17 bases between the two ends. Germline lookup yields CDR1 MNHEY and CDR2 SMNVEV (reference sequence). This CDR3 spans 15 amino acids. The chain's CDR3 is CASSSYGVQGETQYF. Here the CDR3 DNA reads TGTGCCAGCAGTTCCTACGGGGTCCAAGGGGAGACCCAGTACTTC.

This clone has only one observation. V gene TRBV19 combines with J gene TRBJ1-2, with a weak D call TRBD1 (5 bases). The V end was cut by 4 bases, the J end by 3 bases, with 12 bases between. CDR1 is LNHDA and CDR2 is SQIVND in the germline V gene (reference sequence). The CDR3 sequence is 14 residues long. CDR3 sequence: CASSNRGEDYGYTF. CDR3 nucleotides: TGTGCCAGTAGTAACCGGGGGGAGGACTATGGCTACACCTTC.

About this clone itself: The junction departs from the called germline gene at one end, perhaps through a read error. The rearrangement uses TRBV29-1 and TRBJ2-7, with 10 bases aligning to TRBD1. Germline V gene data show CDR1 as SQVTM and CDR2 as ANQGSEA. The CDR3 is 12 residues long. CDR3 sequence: CSVMADRGHEDF. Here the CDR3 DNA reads TGCAGCGTCATGGCCGACAGGGGGCATGAAGACTTC.

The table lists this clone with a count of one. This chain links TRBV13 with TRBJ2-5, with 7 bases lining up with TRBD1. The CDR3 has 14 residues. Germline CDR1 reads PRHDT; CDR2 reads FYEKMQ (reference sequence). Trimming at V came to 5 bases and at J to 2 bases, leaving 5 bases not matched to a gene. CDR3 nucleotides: TGTGCCAGCAGCCAGACAGGGTCTCAAGAGACCCAGTACTTC. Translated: CASSQTGSQETQYF. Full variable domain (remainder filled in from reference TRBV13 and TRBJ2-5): AAGVIQSPRHLIKEKRETATLKCYPIPRHDTVYWYQQGPGQDPQFLISFYEKMQSDKGSIPDRFSAQQFSDYHSELNMSSLELGDSALYFCASSQTGSQETQYFGPGTRLLVL.

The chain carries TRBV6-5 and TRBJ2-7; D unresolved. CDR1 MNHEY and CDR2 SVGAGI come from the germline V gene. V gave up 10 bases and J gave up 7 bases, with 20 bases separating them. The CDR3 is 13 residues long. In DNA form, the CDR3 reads TGTGCCACCAGAGATGAGCTGACCTGGGAGCAGTACTTC. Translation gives CATRDELTWEQYF.

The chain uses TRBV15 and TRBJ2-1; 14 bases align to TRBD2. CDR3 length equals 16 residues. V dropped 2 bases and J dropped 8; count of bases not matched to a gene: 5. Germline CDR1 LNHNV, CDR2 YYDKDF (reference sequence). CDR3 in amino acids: CATSRQTSGRAHEQFF. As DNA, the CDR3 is TGTGCCACCAGCAGACAGACTAGCGGGAGGGCTCATGAGCAGTTCTTC.

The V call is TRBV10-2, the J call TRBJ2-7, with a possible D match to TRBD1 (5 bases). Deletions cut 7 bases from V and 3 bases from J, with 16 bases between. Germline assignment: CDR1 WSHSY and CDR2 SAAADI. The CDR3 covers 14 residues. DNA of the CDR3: TGCGCCAGCAAGATGGGCGATAGGGGCTACGAGCAGTACTTC. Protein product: CASKMGDRGYEQYF.

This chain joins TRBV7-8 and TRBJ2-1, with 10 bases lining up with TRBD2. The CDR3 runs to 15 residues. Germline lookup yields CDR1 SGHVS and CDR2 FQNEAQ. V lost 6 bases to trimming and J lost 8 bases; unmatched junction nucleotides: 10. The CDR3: CASSPSGSFRHEQFF. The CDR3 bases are TGTGCCAGCAGTCCTAGCGGGAGCTTTCGGCATGAGCAGTTCTTC.

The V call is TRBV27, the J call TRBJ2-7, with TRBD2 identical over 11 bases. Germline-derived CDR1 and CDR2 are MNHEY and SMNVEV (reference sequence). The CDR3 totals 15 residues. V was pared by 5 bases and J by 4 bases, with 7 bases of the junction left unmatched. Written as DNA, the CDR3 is TGTGCCAGCAGTCCATCACTAGCGGGAGTTTACGAGCAGTACTTC. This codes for CASSPSLAGVYEQYF.

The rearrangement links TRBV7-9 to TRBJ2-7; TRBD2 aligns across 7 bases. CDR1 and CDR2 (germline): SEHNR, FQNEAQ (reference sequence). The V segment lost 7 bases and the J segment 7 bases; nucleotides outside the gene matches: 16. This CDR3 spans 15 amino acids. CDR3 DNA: TGTGCCAGCATACACAGCGGGACCTTACCAGGGGAGCAGTACTTC. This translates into CASIHSGTLPGEQYF.

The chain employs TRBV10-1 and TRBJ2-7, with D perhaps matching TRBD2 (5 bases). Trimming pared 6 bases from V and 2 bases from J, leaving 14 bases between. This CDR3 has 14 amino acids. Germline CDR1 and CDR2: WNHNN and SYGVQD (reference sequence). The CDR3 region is CASSSGVLPYEQYF. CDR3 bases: TGCGCCAGCAGCTCCGGGGTCCTCCCCTACGAGCAGTACTTC.

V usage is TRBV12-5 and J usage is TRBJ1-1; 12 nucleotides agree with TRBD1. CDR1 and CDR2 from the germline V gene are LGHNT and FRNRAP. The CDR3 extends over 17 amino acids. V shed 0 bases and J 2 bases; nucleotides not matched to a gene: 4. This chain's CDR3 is CASGLVKGTGGNTEAFF. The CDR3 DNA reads TGTGCTAGTGGTTTGGTGAAAGGGACAGGGGGCAACACTGAAGCTTTCTTT.

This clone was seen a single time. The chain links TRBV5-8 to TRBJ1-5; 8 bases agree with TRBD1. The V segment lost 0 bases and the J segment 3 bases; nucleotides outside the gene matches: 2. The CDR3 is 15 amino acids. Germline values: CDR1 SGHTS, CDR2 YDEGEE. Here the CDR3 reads CASSLEQGVNQPQHF. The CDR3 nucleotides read TGTGCCAGCAGCTTGGAACAGGGGGTCAATCAGCCCCAGCATTTT.

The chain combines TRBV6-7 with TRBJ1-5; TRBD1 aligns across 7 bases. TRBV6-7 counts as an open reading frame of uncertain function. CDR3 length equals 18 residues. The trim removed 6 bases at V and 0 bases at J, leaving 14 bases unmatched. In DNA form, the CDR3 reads TGTGCCAGCAGCCCGGGTTCGGGACAGTACTATAGCAATCAGCCCCAGCATTTT. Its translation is CASSPGSGQYYSNQPQHF.

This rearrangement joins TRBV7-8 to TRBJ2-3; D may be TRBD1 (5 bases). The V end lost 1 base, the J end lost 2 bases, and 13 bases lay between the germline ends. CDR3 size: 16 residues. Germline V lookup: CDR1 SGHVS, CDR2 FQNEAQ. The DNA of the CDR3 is TGTGCCAGCAGCTTAGTTAGGACACCAGACACAGATACGCAGTATTTT. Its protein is CASSLVRTPDTDTQYF.

CDR3 sequence (DNA): TGTGCCAGCAGCCTCCAACTAGCGCCCCTCACAGATACGCAGTATTTT. It is translated as CASSLQLAPLTDTQYF. V usage is TRBV7-9 and J usage is TRBJ2-3, with 7 positions matching TRBD2. The CDR3 is 16 amino acids. Germline V gene sequence: CDR1 SEHNR, CDR2 FQNEAQ (reference sequence). With 5 bases clipped from V and 2 bases from J, the junction kept 10 bases outside the gene matches. Complete variable domain (other parts from reference TRBV7-9 and TRBJ2-3): DTGVSQNPRHKITKRGQNVTFRCDPISEHNRLYWYRQTLGQGPEFLTYFQNEAQLEKSRLLSDRFSAERPKGSFSTLEIQRTEQGDSAMYLCASSLQLAPLTDTQYFGPGTRLTVL.

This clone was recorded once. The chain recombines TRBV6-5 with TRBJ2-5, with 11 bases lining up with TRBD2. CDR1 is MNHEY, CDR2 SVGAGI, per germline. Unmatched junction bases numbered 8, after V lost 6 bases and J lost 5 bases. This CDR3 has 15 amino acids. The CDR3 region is CASRTTSGSLETQYF. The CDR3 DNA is TGTGCCAGCAGGACAACTAGCGGGAGTTTGGAGACCCAGTACTTC.

Here the CDR3 DNA reads TGTGCCAGCAGTTTATCCTTAGGGGCTAGCGGGGACACAGATACGCAGTATTTT. It codes for CASSLSLGASGDTDTQYF. The chain has TRBV28 and TRBJ2-3, with TRBD2 matching over 9 bases. The CDR3 is 18 amino acids. The V gene's germline CDR1 is MDHEN and CDR2 SYDVKM. V trimming: 1 base; J trimming: 2 bases; junction bases outside the gene matches: 10.